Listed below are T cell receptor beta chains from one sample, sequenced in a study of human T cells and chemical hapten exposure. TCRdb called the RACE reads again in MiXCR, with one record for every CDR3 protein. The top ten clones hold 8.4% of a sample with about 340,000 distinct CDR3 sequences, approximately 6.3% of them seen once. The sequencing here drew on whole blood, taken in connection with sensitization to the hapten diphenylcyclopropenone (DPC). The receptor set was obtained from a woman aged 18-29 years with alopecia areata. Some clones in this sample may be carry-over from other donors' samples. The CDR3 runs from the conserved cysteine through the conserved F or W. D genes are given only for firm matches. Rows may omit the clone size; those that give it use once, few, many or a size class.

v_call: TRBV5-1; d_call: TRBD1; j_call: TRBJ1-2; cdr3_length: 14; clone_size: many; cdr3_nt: TGCGCCAGCAGCATACCAGGGGGAAACTATGGCTACACCTTC; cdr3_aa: CASSIPGGNYGYTF
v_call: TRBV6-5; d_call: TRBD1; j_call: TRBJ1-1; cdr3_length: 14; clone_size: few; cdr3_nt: TGTGCCAGCAGTCGGCCGGGACAGGGAACTGAAGCTTTCTTT; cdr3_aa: CASSRPGQGTEAFF
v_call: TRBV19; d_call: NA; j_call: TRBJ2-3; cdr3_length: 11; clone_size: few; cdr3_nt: TGTGCCAGTAGTATCCTGGATACGCAGTATTTT; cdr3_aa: CASSILDTQYF
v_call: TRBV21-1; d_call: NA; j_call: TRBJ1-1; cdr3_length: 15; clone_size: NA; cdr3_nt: TGTGCCAGCAGCAAAGTTTGGACAGGGGGCACTGAAGCTTTCTTT; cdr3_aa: CASSKVWTGGTEAFF
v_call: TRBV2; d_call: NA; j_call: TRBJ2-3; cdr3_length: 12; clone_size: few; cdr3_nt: TGTGCCAGCAAAGTCGGAACAGATACGCAGTATTTT; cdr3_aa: CASKVGTDTQYF
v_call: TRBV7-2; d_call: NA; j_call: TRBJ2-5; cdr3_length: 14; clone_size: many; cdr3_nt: TGTGCCAGCAGCTTAGCCTTAGCCCAAGAGACCCAGTACTTC; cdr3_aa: CASSLALAQETQYF
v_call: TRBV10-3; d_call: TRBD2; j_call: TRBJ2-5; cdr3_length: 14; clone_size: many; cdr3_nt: TGTGCCATCAATCCCGGGACTAGCGGCGAGACCCAGTACTTC; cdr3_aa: CAINPGTSGETQYF
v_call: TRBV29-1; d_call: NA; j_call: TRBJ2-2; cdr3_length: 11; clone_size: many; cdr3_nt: TGCAGCGTTCTAGAGGCCGGGGAGCTGTTTTTT; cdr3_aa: CSVLEAGELFF
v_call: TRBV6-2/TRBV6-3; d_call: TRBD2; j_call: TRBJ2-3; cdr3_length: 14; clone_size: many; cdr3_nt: TGTGCCAGCAGTGCGGGACTAGCGACAGATACGCAGTATTTT; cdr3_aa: CASSAGLATDTQYF
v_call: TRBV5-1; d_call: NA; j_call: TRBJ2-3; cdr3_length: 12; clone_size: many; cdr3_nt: TGCGCCAGTCGCGTCAGTACAGATACGCAGTATTTT; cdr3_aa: CASRVSTDTQYF
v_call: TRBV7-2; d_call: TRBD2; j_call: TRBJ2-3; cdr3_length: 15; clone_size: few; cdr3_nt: TGTGCCAGCAGCTTAACCGGGGGGACCGGAGATACGCAGTATTTT; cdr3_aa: CASSLTGGTGDTQYF
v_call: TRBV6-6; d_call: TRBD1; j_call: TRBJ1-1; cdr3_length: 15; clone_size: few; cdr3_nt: TGTGCCAGCACCGAACCAACAGGGGGAACAGGGTTAGCTTTCTTT; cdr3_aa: CASTEPTGGTGLAFF